This T cell receptor beta chain came from a study of blood T cells in healthy people across ages. Study at large: For every two T cells, template switching captured about one barcoded beta molecule.

This clonotype has a handful of counts. This may come from a read error, since a much larger clone is one base off. With 5 bases clipped from V and 3 bases from J, the junction kept 9 bases outside the gene matches. This CDR3 spans 15 amino acids. Germline V gives CDR1 SGHVS, CDR2 FNYEAQ. PCR was performed a second time for roughly 7 to 11 cycles using a sample-barcoded 5' primer and a J-beta primer mix. Using its own MiXCR run on the 5' RACE reads, TCRdb lists one record per CDR3 protein. The table has 900,000 to 950,000 distinct CDR3 sequences, approximately 32% seen once; the top ten hold about 10%. These data were also reused for a study on T cells of mothers and their children. That source adds: At approximately 1.5 ug per 15 ul, all of the extracted RNA went into cDNA synthesis.

This TCR derives from a woman in her forties in good health. The chain couples TRBV7-6 to TRBJ1-2; the match to TRBD1 covers 7 bases. The sequenced sample consisted of blood. CDR3: CASSPGPQGDYGYTF. CDR3 DNA sequence: TGTGCCAGCAGCCCCGGGCCCCAGGGGGACTATGGCTACACCTTC.